This T cell receptor (beta chain) was sequenced during a study of Graves' ophthalmopathy and Graves' hyperthyroidism. Overall study context: Prior to any treatment, peripheral blood was collected at the time of initial diagnosis.

This clonotype has more than one count but fewer than ten. This CDR3 has 14 amino acids. With 3 bases removed from V and 2 bases from J, the gap between germline ends came to 10 bases. RNA transcripts provided the template for amplifying TCR beta CDR3 regions. Following a first-round RT-PCR that used HTBI primers, a second-round multiplex PCR was carried out. TCRdb re-analysed the multiplex PCR reads in MiXCR, keeping a single row per CDR3 protein. The sample has roughly 610,000 distinct CDR3 sequences, 22% seen once. Sequencing was carried out using peripheral blood. This sequence joins TRBV12-3 or TRBV12-4 and TRBJ1-2; no clear D. This receptor was obtained from a young woman with stable Graves' hyperthyroidism. Some clones in this sample may be carry-over from other donors' samples. The CDR3 bases are TGTGCCAGCAGTTTGAGAGTACTAAACTATGGCTACACCTTC. Its translation: CASSLRVLNYGYTF.